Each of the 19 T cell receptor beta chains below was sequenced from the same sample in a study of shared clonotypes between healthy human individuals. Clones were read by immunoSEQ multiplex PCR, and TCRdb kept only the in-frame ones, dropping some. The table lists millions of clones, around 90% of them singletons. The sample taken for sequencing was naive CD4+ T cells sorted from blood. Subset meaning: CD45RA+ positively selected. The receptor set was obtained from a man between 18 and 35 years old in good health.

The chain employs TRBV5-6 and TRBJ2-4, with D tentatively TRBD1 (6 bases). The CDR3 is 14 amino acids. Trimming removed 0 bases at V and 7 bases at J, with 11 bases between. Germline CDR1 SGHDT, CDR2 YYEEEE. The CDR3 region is CASSLDRVLNIQYF. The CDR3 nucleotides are TGTGCCAGCAGCTTGGACAGGGTCTTGAACATTCAGTACTTC.

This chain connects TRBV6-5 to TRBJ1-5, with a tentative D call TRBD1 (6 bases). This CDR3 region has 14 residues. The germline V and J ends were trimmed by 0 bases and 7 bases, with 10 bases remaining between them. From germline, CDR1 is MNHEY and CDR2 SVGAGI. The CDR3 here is CASSYSQGEQPQHF. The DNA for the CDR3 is TGTGCCAGCAGTTACTCACAGGGTGAGCAGCCCCAGCATTTT.

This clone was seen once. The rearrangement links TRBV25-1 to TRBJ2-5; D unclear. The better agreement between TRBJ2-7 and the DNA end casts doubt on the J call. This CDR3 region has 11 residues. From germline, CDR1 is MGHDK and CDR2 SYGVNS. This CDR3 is CASALVAEQYF. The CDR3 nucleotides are TGTGCCAGCGCTCTAGTGGCCGAGCAGTACTTC.

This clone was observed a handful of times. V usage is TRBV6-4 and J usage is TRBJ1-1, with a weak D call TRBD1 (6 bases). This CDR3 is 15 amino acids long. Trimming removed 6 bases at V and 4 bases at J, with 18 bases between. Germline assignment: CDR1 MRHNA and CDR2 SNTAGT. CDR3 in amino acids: CASSPEGGVGTEAFF. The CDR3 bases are TGTGCCAGCAGCCCCGAGGGGGGAGTAGGCACTGAAGCTTTCTTT.

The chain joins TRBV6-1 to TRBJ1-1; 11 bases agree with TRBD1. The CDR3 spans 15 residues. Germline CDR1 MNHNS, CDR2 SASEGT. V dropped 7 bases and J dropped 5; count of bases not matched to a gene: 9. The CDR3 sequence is CASIRPGQGETEAFF. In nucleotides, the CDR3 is TGTGCCAGCATTAGACCGGGACAGGGGGAGACTGAAGCTTTCTTT.

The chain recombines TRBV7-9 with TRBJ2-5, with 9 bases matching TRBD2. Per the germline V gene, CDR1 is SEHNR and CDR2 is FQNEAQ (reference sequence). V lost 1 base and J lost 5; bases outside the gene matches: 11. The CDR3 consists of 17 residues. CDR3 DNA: TGTGCCAGCAGCTTAGGAAGCCAGGGACTAGCCACGGAGACCCAGTACTTC. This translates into CASSLGSQGLATETQYF.

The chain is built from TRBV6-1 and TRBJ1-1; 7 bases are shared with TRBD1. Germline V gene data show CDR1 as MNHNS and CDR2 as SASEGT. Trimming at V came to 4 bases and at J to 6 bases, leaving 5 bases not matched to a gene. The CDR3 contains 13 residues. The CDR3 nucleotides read TGTGCCAGCAGTGTCACAGGGGTCTCTGAAGCTTTCTTT. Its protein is CASSVTGVSEAFF.

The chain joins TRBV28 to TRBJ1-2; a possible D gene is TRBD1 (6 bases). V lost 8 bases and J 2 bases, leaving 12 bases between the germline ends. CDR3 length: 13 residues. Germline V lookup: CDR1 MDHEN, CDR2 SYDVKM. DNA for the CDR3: TGTGCCAGCCTCGACAGGAAGAACTATGGCTACACCTTC. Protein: CASLDRKNYGYTF.

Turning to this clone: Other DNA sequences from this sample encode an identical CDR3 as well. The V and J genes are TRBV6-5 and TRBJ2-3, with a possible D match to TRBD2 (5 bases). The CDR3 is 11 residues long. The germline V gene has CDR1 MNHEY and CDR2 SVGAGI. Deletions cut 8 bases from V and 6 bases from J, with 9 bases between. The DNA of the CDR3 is TGTGCCAGCCGCCGCGGGGATACGCAGTATTTT. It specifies CASRRGDTQYF.

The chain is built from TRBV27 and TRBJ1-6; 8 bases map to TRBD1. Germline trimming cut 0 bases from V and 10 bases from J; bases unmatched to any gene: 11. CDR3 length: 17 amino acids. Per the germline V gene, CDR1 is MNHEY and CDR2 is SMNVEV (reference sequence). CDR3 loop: CASSLSFLRGLASPLHF. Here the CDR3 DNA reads TGTGCCAGCAGTTTATCCTTCCTCAGGGGGCTGGCATCACCCCTCCACTTT.

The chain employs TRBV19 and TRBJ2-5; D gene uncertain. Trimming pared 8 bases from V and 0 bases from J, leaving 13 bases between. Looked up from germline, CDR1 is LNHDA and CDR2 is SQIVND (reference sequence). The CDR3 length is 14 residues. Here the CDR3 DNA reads TGTGCCAGTTCCCGGACGGTGTACCAAGAGACCCAGTACTTC. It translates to CASSRTVYQETQYF.

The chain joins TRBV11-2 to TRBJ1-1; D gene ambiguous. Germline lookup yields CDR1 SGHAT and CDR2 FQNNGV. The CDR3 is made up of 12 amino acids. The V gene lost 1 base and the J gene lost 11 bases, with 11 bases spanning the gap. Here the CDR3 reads CASSLASPTAFF. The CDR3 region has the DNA TGTGCCAGCAGCTTAGCTTCCCCGACGGCTTTCTTT.

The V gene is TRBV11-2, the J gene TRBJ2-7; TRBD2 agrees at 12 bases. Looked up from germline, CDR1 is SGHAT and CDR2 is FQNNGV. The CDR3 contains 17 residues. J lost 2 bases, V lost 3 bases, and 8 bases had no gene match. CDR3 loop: CASSFRTSGIETYEQYF. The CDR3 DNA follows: TGTGCCAGCAGCTTTCGGACTAGCGGGATTGAAACCTACGAGCAGTACTTC.

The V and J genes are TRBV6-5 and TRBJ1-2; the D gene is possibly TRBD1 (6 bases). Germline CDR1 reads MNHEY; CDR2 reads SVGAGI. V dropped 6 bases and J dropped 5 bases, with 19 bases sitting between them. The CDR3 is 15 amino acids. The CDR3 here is CASSLRAGETYGYTF. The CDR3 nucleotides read TGTGCCAGCAGCCTTCGGGCAGGGGAAACATATGGCTACACCTTC.

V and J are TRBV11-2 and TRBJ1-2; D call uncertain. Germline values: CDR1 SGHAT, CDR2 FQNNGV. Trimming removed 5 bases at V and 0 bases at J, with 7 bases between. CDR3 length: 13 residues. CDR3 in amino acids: CASSRNSNYGYTF. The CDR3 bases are TGTGCCAGCAGCAGAAATTCTAACTATGGCTACACCTTC.

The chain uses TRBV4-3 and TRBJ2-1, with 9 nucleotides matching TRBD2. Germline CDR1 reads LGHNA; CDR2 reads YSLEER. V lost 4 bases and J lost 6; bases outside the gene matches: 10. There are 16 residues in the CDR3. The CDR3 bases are TGCGCCAGCAGCCTCTCCGCGGGTAGCGGGAGCAATGAGCAGTTCTTC. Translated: CASSLSAGSGSNEQFF.

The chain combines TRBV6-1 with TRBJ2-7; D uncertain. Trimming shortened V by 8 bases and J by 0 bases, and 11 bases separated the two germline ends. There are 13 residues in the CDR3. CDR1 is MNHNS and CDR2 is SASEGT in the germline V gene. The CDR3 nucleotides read TGTGCCAGCGAATGGTCGGTCTCCTACGAGCAGTACTTC. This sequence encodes CASEWSVSYEQYF.

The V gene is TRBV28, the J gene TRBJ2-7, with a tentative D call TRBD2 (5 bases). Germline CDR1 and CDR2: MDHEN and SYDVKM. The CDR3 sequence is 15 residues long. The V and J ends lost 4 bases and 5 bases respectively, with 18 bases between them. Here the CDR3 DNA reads TGTGCCAGCAGTTCGGGAACAGACCCTCCGGACGAGCAGTACTTC. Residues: CASSSGTDPPDEQYF.

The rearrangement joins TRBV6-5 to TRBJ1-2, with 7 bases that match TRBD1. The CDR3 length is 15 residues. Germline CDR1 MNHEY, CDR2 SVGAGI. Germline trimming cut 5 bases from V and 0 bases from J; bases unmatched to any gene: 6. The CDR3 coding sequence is TGTGCCAGCAGTCGCGACAGGGAAGCTAACTATGGCTACACCTTC. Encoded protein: CASSRDREANYGYTF.